The rows below give T cell receptor beta chains drawn from one sample of a study of control samples from healthy donors and cancer patients. Profiling relied on immunoSEQ multiplex PCR, and the TCRdb table lists in-frame clones only, not all of them. Here the sample spans 35,000 to 55,000 clones, more than 85% being singletons. The sequencing sample was made of PBMCs. These receptor sequences come from a middle-aged woman with head and neck cancer. Both conserved end residues are part of each CDR3. Fields, in order: D gene, clone size, CDR3 length, J gene, V gene, CDR3 protein, CDR3 DNA. A D gene is named only where the DNA matches it firmly. Rows give clone size only sometimes, using once, few, many, or a class for an expanded clone.

>TRBD2|once|16|TRBJ2-3|TRBV6-5
CASSLGLAGGGDTQYF
TGTGCCAGCAGTTTAGGACTAGCGGGAGGGGGAGATACGCAGTATTTT
>TRBD2|-|16|TRBJ2-3|TRBV6-4
CASSDSSSGDTDTQYF
TGTGCCAGCAGTGACTCGTCTAGCGGGGATACAGATACGCAGTATTTT
>-|-|12|TRBJ2-3|TRBV14
CASSPLADTQYF
TGTGCCAGCAGCCCTCTAGCAGATACGCAGTATTTT
>TRBD1|once|14|TRBJ2-5|TRBV7-9
CASRSGTGQETQYF
TGTGCCAGCAGGTCCGGGACAGGTCAAGAGACCCAGTACTTC
>TRBD1|-|15|TRBJ1-1|TRBV6-5
CASSLTGIMNTEAFF
TGTGCCAGCAGTCTGACAGGGATCATGAACACTGAAGCTTTCTTT
>-|-|14|TRBJ2-2|TRBV7-2
CASRFQGSTGELFF
TGTGCCAGCAGATTTCAGGGGAGCACCGGGGAGCTGTTTTTT
>TRBD1|-|16|TRBJ2-5|TRBV18
CASSPNTGGRQETQYF
TGTGCCAGCTCACCAAACACAGGGGGCCGACAAGAGACCCAGTACTTC
>-|-|13|TRBJ1-5|TRBV6-5
CASSNGGGQPQHF
TGTGCCAGCAGTAACGGGGGGGGGCAGCCCCAGCATTTT
>TRBD1|-|16|TRBJ1-1|TRBV5-1
CASSARQGRVNTEAFF
TGCGCCAGCAGCGCTCGACAGGGGAGGGTGAACACTGAAGCTTTCTTT
>-|-|15|TRBJ1-5|TRBV7-9
CASSFEESGDQPQHF
TGTGCCAGCAGCTTTGAAGAGTCGGGGGACCAGCCCCAGCATTTT
>TRBD1|-|14|TRBJ1-2|TRBV6-6
CASSGGRGVYGYTF
TGTGCCAGCAGTGGGGGCAGGGGGGTGTATGGCTACACCTTC
>-|-|13|TRBJ1-6|TRBV29-1
CSVAAGRNSPLHF
TGCAGCGTTGCGGCAGGGAGGAATTCACCCCTCCACTTT
>TRBD2|few|16|TRBJ2-7|TRBV7-9
CASSLGLAGFSYEQYF
TGTGCCAGCAGCTTAGGACTAGCGGGATTCTCCTACGAGCAGTACTTC
>-|-|14|TRBJ1-1|TRBV5-5
CASSWTADNTEAFF
TGTGCCAGCAGCTGGACAGCCGACAACACTGAAGCTTTCTTT
>-|-|17|TRBJ2-1|TRBV3-1/TRBV3-2
CASKGGGPPKKDNEQFF
TGTGCCAGCAAGGGGGGGGGCCCCCCGAAAAAAGACAATGAGCAGTTCTTC
>-|-|13|TRBJ1-3|TRBV19
CASSLGSGNTIYF
TGTGCCAGTAGTCTTGGGTCCGGAAACACCATATATTTT
>-|-|18|TRBJ2-7|TRBV11-2
CASSTRQLSGNGVYEQYF
TGTGCCAGCAGCACCAGGCAATTAAGTGGGAACGGCGTCTACGAGCAGTACTTC
>-|-|13|TRBJ1-1|TRBV28
CASRSGFTTEAFF
TGTGCCAGCAGATCGGGGTTTACCACTGAAGCTTTCTTT
>TRBD1|-|13|TRBJ1-4|TRBV29-1
CSVGGTGKEKLFF
TGCAGCGTGGGGGGGACAGGGAAGGAAAAACTGTTTTTT
>TRBD2|-|15|TRBJ2-1|TRBV7-3
CASSLGLAGVNEQFF
TGTGCCAGCAGCTTAGGACTAGCGGGAGTGAATGAGCAGTTCTTC
>-|-|15|TRBJ2-1|TRBV27
CASCPSGSSYNEQFF
TGTGCCAGCTGCCCATCAGGATCGTCCTACAATGAGCAGTTCTTC
>-|-|15|TRBJ1-4|TRBV11-2
CASRMGVTTNEKLFF
TGTGCCAGCAGGATGGGGGTGACAACTAATGAAAAACTGTTTTTT
>-|-|16|TRBJ2-5|TRBV13
CASSLPPGELGETQYF
TGTGCCAGCAGCCTCCCTCCGGGGGAGTTGGGAGAGACCCAGTACTTC
>TRBD2|-|15|TRBJ2-3|TRBV10-2
CASSEAAGFTDTQYF
TGCGCCAGCAGTGAAGCAGCGGGATTCACAGATACGCAGTATTTT
>TRBD2|-|14|TRBJ2-1|TRBV2
CATSASGISDEQFF
TGTGCCACTTCGGCTAGCGGGATATCCGATGAGCAGTTCTTC
>TRBD2|-|14|TRBJ2-3|TRBV11-2
CASSLATSGNTQYF
TGTGCCAGCAGCTTAGCCACTAGCGGTAATACGCAGTATTTT
>-|-|13|TRBJ1-4|TRBV4-1
CASSQDPPEKLFF
TGCGCCAGCAGCCAAGATCCCCCTGAAAAACTGTTTTTT
>-|-|15|TRBJ1-3|TRBV3-1/TRBV3-2
CASSQKGHSGNTIYF
TGTGCCAGCAGCCAAAAGGGACACTCTGGAAACACCATATATTTT
>TRBD2|-|16|TRBJ2-3|TRBV13
CASSVRLAGSTDTQYF
TGTGCCAGCAGCGTCCGACTAGCGGGGAGCACAGATACGCAGTATTTT
>-|-|14|TRBJ1-6|TRBV18
CASSFAGENSPLHF
TGTGCCAGCTCATTCGCCGGGGAAAATTCACCCCTCCACTTT
>-|-|12|TRBJ2-7|TRBV19
CASSSGIYEQYF
TGTGCCAGTAGTAGCGGGATCTACGAGCAGTACTTC
>-|-|13|TRBJ2-7|TRBV3-1/TRBV3-2
CASSRLGPYEQYF
TGTGCCAGCAGCCGCTTGGGACCCTACGAGCAGTACTTC
>TRBD2|once|16|TRBJ2-1|TRBV4-2
CASSQDGTSAYNEQFF
TGTGCCAGCAGCCAAGATGGGACTAGCGCCTACAATGAGCAGTTCTTC
>-|-|18|TRBJ2-5|TRBV7-2
CASSFYSAGRGRGETQYF
TGTGCCAGCAGCTTTTATTCTGCGGGAAGGGGCCGTGGAGAGACCCAGTACTTC
>TRBD1|-|15|TRBJ1-5|TRBV7-2
CASSTRTGSNQPQHF
TGTGCCAGCAGCACCCGGACAGGGAGCAATCAGCCCCAGCATTTT
>-|-|15|TRBJ2-2|TRBV6-5
CASSYSSQGTGELFF
TGTGCCAGCAGTTACTCCAGTCAAGGCACCGGGGAGCTGTTTTTT
>-|-|16|TRBJ2-7|TRBV28
CASSLVNSVVSYEQYF
TGTGCCAGCAGTTTAGTTAACAGCGTCGTCTCCTACGAGCAGTACTTC
>-|-|13|TRBJ1-2|TRBV12-3/TRBV12-4
CASSKPWDYGYTF
TGTGCCAGCAGTAAACCATGGGACTATGGCTACACCTTC
>TRBD1|-|15|TRBJ2-3|TRBV5-1
CASSPGGVQADTQYF
TGCGCCAGCAGCCCAGGGGGCGTTCAAGCAGATACGCAGTATTTT
>-|once|16|TRBJ2-1|TRBV7-3
CASSFRGQGITNEQFF
TGTGCCAGCAGCTTCCGGGGCCAGGGAATAACCAATGAGCAGTTCTTC
>TRBD2|-|16|TRBJ2-7|TRBV24-1
CATSDYGTSGSGEQYF
TGTGCCACCAGTGATTACGGGACTAGCGGGAGTGGGGAGCAGTACTTC
>-|-|16|TRBJ1-3|TRBV5-1
CASSYDRPTSGNTIYF
TGCGCCAGCAGCTATGACCGGCCCACCTCTGGAAACACCATATATTTT
>TRBD1|-|13|TRBJ2-7|TRBV6-6
CASSRQGSYEQYF
TGTGCCTCCTCCAGACAGGGTTCCTACGAGCAGTACTTC
>-|-|12|TRBJ2-3|TRBV10-3
CAISEFADTQYF
TGTGCCATCAGTGAGTTCGCAGATACGCAGTATTTT
>TRBD2|-|15|TRBJ2-1|TRBV28
CASKSAGASGNEQFF
TGTGCCAGCAAGTCAGCGGGAGCGTCGGGGAATGAGCAGTTCTTC
>-|-|15|TRBJ1-1|TRBV7-9
CASSLEGQGNTEAFF
TGTGCCAGCAGCTTAGAAGGGCAGGGGAACACTGAAGCTTTCTTT
>-|-|14|TRBJ2-1|TRBV19
CASSIGGTTGEQFF
TGTGCCAGTAGTATCGGAGGTACCACCGGTGAGCAGTTCTTC
>-|-|13|TRBJ1-4|TRBV6-5
CASSYGPDEKLFF
TGTGCCAGCAGTTACGGGCCGGATGAAAAACTGTTTTTT
>TRBD2|-|17|TRBJ2-7|TRBV5-5
CASSLGLAAASSYEQYF
TGTGCCAGCAGCCTAGGACTAGCGGCTGCGAGCTCCTACGAGCAGTACTTC
>TRBD1|-|17|TRBJ1-5|TRBV5-5
CASSLVYQGATNKPQHF
TGTGCCAGCAGCTTGGTTTACCAGGGGGCGACCAACAAGCCCCAGCATTTT
>-|-|16|TRBJ2-1|TRBV21-1
CASSGHREGGYNEQFF
TGTGCCAGCAGCGGGCATCGGGAGGGCGGCTACAATGAGCAGTTCTTC
>-|-|14|TRBJ2-5|TRBV11-1
CASSLDPVKETQYF
TGTGCCAGCAGCTTAGATCCCGTGAAAGAGACCCAGTACTTC
>-|once|14|TRBJ1-5|TRBV5-6
CASSMGLSNQPQHF
TGTGCCAGCAGTATGGGACTGAGCAATCAGCCCCAGCATTTT
>-|-|14|TRBJ1-1|TRBV27
CASSLWQGTAEAFF
TGTGCCAGCAGTTTATGGCAGGGGACGGCTGAAGCTTTCTTT
>-|few|13|TRBJ2-1|TRBV30
CAWSFGDLYEQFF
TGTGCCTGGAGTTTCGGGGACCTCTATGAGCAGTTCTTC
>-|-|11|TRBJ2-3|TRBV7-9
CASSLADTQYF
TGTGCCAGCAGCTTAGCAGATACGCAGTATTTT
>-|once|15|TRBJ2-5|TRBV9
CASSVALQHQETQYF
TGTGCCAGCAGCGTAGCTCTCCAGCACCAAGAGACCCAGTACTTC
>-|few|15|TRBJ1-1|TRBV4-2
CASSQVGGVWTEAFF
TGTGCCAGCAGCCAAGTAGGCGGAGTGTGGACTGAAGCTTTCTTT
>-|-|13|TRBJ1-1|TRBV11-3
CASSLNPYTEAFF
TGTGCCAGCAGCCTAAACCCATACACTGAAGCTTTCTTT